This T cell receptor beta chain was recorded in a study of radiotherapy plus CTLA-4 blockade in lung cancer. The study's findings and limits: TCR clones originating in tumors grew in number in blood after radiotherapy plus ipilimumab.

Only in-frame clones appear in the TCRdb table, and some are missing; sequencing was by immunoSEQ multiplex PCR. Among 45,000 to 60,000 clones, 70% to 80% were seen once, and the ten largest hold about 8%. Details on this clone: Its target is not known.

The CDR3 is made up of 14 amino acids. V dropped 5 bases and J dropped 8 bases, with 15 bases sitting between them. The germline V gene has CDR1 MNHEY and CDR2 SVGAGI. The material sequenced was peripheral blood, taken from a patient treated with radiotherapy plus ipilimumab. V is TRBV6-5 and J is TRBJ1-4, with D hard to call. The clonotype originates from a human donor with non-small cell lung cancer who had a complete response to radiotherapy plus ipilimumab. CDR3 sequence reads: CASSPRRGGEKLFF. The CDR3 coding sequence is TGTGCCAGCAGTCCCCGACGAGGAGGGGAAAAACTGTTTTTT.